This T cell receptor beta chain was obtained from a study of CD8+ T cells in alopecia areata. Study outcomes and limitations: Scalp lesions, especially in alopecia totalis/universalis, had higher clonality than normal scalp.

Specified treatment: oral pan-JAK inhibitor, 5-10 mg twice daily. Researchers gathered lesional scalp punch biopsies and peripheral blood from patients with alopecia areata. cDNA serving as the sequencing template came from extracted, reverse transcribed RNA. Sequencing was performed with immunoSEQ multiplex PCR; in TCRdb, only in-frame clones are kept and a portion is missing. The sample lists about 76,000 clones, around two thirds occurring once. Worth noting for this clone: Its target is unknown.

Trimming pared 0 bases from V and 4 bases from J, leaving 13 bases between. This CDR3 spans 15 amino acids. Per the germline V gene, CDR1 is SQVTM and CDR2 is ANQGSEA. Source: CD8+ T cells sorted from blood, taken at week 24, from a patient treated with tofacitinib. The receptor's source is a human donor with alopecia areata. The chain links TRBV29-1 to TRBJ2-1, with D unresolved. This CDR3 reads CSVEDPDVSYNEQFF. The CDR3 coding sequence is TGCAGCGTTGAAGATCCAGATGTATCTTACAATGAGCAGTTCTTC.